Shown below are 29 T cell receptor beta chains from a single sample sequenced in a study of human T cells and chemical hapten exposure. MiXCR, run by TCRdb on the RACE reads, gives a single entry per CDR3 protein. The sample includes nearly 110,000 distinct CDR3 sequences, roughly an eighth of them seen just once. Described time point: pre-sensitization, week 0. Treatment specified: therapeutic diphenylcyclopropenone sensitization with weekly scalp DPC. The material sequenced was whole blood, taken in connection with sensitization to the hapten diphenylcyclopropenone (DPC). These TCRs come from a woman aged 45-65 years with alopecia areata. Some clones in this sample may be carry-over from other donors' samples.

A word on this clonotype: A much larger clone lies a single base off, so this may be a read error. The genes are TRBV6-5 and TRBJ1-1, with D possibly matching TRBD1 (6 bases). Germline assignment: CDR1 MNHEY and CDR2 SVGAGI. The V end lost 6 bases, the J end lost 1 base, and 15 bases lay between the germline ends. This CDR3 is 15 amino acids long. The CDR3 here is CASRAPRQANTEAFF. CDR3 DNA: TGTGCCAGCAGGGCCCCGAGACAGGCGAACACTGAAGCTTTCTTT.

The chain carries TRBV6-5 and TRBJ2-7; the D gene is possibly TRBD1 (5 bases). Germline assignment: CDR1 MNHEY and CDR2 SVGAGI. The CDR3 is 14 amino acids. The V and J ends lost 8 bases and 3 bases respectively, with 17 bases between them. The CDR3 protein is CASRRSSTDYEQYF. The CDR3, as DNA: TGTGCCAGCCGAAGATCCTCGACAGACTACGAGCAGTACTTC.

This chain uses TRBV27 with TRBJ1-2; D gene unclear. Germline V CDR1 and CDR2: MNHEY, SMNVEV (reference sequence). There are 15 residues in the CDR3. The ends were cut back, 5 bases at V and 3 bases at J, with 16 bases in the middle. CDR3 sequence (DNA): TGTGCCAGCAGTAGCCGGCGGACGGGTCACTATGGCTACACCTTC. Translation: CASSSRRTGHYGYTF.

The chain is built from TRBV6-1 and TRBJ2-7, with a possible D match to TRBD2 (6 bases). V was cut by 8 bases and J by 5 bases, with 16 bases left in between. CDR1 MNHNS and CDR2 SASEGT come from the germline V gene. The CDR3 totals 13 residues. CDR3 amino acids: CASRWQGGDEQYF. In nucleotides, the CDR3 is TGTGCCAGCCGTTGGCAGGGAGGCGACGAGCAGTACTTC.

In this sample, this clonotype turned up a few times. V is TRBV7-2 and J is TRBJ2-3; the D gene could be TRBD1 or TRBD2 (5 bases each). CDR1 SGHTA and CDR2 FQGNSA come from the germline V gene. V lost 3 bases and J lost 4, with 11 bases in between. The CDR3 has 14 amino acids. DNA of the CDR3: TGTGCCAGCAGCTTTGGTAGGGACGCAGATACGCAGTATTTT. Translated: CASSFGRDADTQYF. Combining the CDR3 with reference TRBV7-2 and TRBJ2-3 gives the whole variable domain GAGVSQSPSNKVTEKGKDVELRCDPISGHTALYWYRQSLGQGLEFLIYFQGNSAPDKSGLPSDRFSAERTGGSVSTLTIQRTQQEDSAVYLCASSFGRDADTQYFGPGTRLTVL.

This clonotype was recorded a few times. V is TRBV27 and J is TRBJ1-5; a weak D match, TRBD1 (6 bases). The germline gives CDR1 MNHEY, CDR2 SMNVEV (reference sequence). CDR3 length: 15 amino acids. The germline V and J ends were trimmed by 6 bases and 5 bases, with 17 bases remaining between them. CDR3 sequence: CASRAGQGRYQPQHF. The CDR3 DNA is TGTGCCAGCAGAGCCGGCCAGGGGAGATATCAGCCCCAGCATTTT.

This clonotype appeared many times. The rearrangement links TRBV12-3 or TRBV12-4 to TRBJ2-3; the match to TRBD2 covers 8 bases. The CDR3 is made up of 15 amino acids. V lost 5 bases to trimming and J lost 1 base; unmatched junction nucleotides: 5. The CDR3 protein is CASSPQTSGTDTQYF. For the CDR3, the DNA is TGTGCCAGCAGTCCCCAGACTAGCGGCACAGATACGCAGTATTTT.

CDR3 residues: CSVEDGGRLGTQYF. The DNA of the CDR3 is TGCAGCGTTGAAGATGGGGGGCGGCTCGGAACCCAGTACTTC. This rearrangement joins TRBV29-1 to TRBJ2-5, with D tentatively TRBD1 or TRBD2 (6 bases each). CDR3 length: 14 amino acids. Germline V gene lookup returns CDR1 SQVTM and CDR2 ANQGSEA. With 0 bases removed from V and 8 bases from J, the gap between germline ends came to 16 bases.

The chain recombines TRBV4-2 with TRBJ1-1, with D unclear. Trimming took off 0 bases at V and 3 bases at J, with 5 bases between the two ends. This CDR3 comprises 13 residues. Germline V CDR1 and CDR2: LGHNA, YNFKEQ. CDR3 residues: CASSQDRDTEAFF. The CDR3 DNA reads TGTGCCAGCAGCCAAGATCGAGACACTGAAGCTTTCTTT.

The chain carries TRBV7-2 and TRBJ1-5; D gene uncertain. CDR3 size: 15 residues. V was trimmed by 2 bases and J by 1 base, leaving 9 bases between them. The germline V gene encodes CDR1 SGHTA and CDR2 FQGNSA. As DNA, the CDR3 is TGTGCCAGCAGCTTAAGTTCTGTGAGCAATCAGCCCCAGCATTTT. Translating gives CASSLSSVSNQPQHF.

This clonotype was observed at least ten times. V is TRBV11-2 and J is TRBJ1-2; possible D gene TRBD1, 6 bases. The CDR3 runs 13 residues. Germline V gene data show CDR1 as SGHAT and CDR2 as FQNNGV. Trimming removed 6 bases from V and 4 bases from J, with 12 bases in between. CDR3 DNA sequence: TGTGCCAGCAGAATGGACAGACTCTATGGCTACACCTTC. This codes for CASRMDRLYGYTF.

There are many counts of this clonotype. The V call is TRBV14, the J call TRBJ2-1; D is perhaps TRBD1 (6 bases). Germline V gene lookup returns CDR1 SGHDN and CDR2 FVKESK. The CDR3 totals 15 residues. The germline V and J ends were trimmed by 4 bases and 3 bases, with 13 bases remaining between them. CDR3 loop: CASSLGTNYYNEQFF. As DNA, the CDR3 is TGTGCCAGCAGCCTTGGGACAAACTACTACAATGAGCAGTTCTTC.

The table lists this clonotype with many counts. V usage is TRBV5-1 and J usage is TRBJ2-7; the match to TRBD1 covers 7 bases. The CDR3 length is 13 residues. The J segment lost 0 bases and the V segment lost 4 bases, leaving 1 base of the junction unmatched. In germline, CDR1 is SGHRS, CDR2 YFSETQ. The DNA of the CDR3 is TGCGCCAGCAGCCCAGGGGGCTCCTACGAGCAGTACTTC. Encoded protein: CASSPGGSYEQYF. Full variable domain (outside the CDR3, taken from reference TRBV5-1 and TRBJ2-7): KAGVTQTPRYLIKTRGQQVTLSCSPISGHRSVSWYQQTPGQGLQFLFEYFSETQRNKGNFPGRFSGRQFSNSRSEMNVSTLELGDSALYLCASSPGGSYEQYFGPGTRLTVT.

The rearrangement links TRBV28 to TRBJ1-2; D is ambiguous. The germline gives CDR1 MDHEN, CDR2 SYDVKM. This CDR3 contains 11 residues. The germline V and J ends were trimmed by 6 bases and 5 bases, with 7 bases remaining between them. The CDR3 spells CASSPAYGYTF. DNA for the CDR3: TGTGCCAGCAGCCCGGCGTATGGCTACACCTTC.

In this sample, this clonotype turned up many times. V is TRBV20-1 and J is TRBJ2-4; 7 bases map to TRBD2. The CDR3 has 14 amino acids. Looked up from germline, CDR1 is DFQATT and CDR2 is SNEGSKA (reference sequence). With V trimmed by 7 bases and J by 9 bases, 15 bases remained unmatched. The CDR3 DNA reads TGCAGTGGGAACCTCCAGCGGGAAGGGAGCATTCAGTACTTC. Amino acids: CSGNLQREGSIQYF.

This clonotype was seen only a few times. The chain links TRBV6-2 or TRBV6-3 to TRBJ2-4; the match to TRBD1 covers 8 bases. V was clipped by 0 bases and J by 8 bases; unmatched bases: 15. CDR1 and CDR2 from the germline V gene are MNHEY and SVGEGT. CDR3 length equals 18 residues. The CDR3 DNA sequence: TGTGCCAGCAGTTACTCGAGTAGGGACAGGAGGGTCGAAGACATTCAGTACTTC. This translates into CASSYSSRDRRVEDIQYF.

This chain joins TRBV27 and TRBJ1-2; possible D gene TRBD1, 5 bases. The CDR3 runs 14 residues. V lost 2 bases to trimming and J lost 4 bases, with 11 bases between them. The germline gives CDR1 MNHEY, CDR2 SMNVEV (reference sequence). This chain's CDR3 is CASSLTGGGYGYTF. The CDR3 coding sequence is TGTGCCAGCAGTTTAACCGGGGGAGGCTATGGCTACACCTTC.

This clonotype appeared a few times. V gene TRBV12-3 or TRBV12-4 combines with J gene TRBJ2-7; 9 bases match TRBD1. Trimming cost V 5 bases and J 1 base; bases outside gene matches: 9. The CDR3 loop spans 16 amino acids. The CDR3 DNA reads TGTGCCAGCAGTCAATTAGGACAGGGGCGTTCCTACGAGCAGTACTTC. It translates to CASSQLGQGRSYEQYF.

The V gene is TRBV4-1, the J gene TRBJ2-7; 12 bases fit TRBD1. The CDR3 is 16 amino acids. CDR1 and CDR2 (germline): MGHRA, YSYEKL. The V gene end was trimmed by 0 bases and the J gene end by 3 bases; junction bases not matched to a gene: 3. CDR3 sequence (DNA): TGCGCCAGCAGCCAAGATCGGGACAGGGGGCTCTACGAGCAGTACTTC. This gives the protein CASSQDRDRGLYEQYF.

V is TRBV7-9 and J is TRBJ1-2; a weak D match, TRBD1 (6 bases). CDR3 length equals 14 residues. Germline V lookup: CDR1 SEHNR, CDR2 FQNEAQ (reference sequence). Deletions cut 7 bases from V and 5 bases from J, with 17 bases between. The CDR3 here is CASTEGGAVYGYTF. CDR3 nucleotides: TGTGCCAGCACCGAAGGGGGGGCGGTGTATGGCTACACCTTC.

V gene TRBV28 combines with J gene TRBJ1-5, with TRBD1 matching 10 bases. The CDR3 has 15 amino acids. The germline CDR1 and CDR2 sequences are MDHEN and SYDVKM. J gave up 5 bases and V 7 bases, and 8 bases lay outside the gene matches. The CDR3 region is CASTLDRGQHQPQHF. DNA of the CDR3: TGTGCCAGCACCTTAGACAGGGGGCAACATCAGCCCCAGCATTTT.

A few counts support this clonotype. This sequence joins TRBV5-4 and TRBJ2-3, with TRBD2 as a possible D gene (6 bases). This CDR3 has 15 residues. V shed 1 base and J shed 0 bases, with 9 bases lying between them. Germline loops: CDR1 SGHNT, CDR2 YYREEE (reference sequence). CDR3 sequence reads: CASSLRSGSTDTQYF. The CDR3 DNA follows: TGTGCCAGCAGCTTGCGGAGCGGGAGCACAGATACGCAGTATTTT.

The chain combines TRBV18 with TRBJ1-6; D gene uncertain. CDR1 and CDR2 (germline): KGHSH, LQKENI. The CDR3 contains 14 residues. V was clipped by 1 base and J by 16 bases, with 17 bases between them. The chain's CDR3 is CASSPRGSEGKLHF. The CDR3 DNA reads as TGTGCCAGCTCACCACGCGGGTCAGAAGGGAAACTCCACTTT.

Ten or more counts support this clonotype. The CDR3 protein is CSVGTRPNTGELFF. CDR3 nucleotide sequence: TGCAGCGTTGGGACTCGCCCGAACACCGGGGAGCTGTTTTTT. The rearrangement links TRBV29-1 to TRBJ2-2, with a weak D call TRBD2 (5 bases). Trimming cost V 4 bases and J 0 bases, with 9 bases left between them. Germline values: CDR1 SQVTM, CDR2 ANQGSEA. This CDR3 comprises 14 residues.

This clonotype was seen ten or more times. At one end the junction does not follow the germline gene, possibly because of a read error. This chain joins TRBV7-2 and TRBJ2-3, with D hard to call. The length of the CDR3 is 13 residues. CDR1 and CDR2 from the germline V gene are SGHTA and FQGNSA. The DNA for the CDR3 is TGTGCCAGCAGTTTAGGGTCGACAGATACGCAGTATTTT. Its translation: CASSLGSTDTQYF.

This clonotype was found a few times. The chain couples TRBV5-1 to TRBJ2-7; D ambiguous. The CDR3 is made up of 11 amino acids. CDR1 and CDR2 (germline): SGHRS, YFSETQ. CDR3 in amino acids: CAPLSSYEQYF. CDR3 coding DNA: TGCGCACCCTTGAGCTCCTACGAGCAGTACTTC.

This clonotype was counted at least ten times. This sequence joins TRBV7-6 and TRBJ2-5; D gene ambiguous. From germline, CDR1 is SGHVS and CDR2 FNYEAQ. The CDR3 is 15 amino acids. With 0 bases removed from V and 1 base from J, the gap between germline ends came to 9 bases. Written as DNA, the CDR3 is TGTGCCAGCAGCTTAGCCAGCTTACTCCAAGAGACCCAGTACTTC. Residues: CASSLASLLQETQYF.

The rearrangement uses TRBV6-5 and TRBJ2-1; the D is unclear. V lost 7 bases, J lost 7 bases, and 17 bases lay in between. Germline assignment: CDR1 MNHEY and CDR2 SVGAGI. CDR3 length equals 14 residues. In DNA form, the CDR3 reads TGTGCCAGCAATCGAGGACGTTTTGGGAATGAGCAGTTCTTC. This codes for CASNRGRFGNEQFF.

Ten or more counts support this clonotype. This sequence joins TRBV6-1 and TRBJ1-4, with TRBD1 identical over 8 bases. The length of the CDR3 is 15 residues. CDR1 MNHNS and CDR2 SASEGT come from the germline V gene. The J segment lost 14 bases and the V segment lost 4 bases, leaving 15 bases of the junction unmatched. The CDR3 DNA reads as TGTGCCAGCAGTGGACGACAGGGGATCTGGACAGGGCTGTTTTTT. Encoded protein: CASSGRQGIWTGLFF.